The 10 T cell receptor beta chains below were found in one sample sequenced in a study of Graves' ophthalmopathy and Graves' hyperthyroidism. RNA transcripts provided the template for amplifying TCR beta CDR3 regions. Following a first-round RT-PCR that used HTBI primers, a second-round multiplex PCR was carried out. A single record per CDR3 protein comes from TCRdb applying MiXCR to the multiplex PCR reads. The table has around 1.1 million distinct CDR3 sequences, less than 45% seen once. The sequenced sample was peripheral blood or thyroid tissue (not recorded which). Receptor source: an adult man with Graves' hyperthyroidism.

This chain joins TRBV5-1 and TRBJ2-5; perhaps TRBD1 as D (7 bases). CDR3 length equals 17 residues. Germline V gives CDR1 SGHRS, CDR2 YFSETQ. V dropped 1 base and J dropped 1 base, with 17 bases sitting between them. CDR3 sequence reads: CASSLTRSQGGQETQYF. As DNA, the CDR3 is TGCGCCAGCAGCTTGACTCGGAGCCAGGGGGGCCAAGAGACCCAGTACTTC.

This clonotype was recorded at least ten times. The chain uses TRBV7-2 and TRBJ2-7, with D maybe TRBD2 (5 bases). Germline V gene lookup returns CDR1 SGHTA and CDR2 FQGNSA. The CDR3 is made up of 15 amino acids. V shed 1 base and J shed 1 base, with 11 bases lying between them. CDR3 coding DNA: TGTGCCAGCAGCTTAGGTGTCGGGAAGTCCTACGAGCAGTACTTC. It specifies CASSLGVGKSYEQYF.

This chain uses TRBV11-1 with TRBJ2-7; D is unclear. V was clipped by 5 bases and J by 2 bases, with 13 bases between them. The CDR3 has 14 residues. CDR1 and CDR2 (germline): SGHAT, FQDESV (reference sequence). The CDR3 nucleotides are TGTGCCAGCAGCCGCAATGGCGGAGCCTACGAGCAGTACTTC. Translation: CASSRNGGAYEQYF.

This clonotype came up many times. This chain uses TRBV25-1 with TRBJ2-2; D is possibly TRBD1 (8 bases). Deletions cut 4 bases from V and 8 bases from J, with 26 bases between. CDR1 and CDR2 (germline): MGHDK, SYGVNS. This CDR3 is built from 18 residues. CDR3 sequence reads: CASSGLKIRTGTTGELFF. CDR3 bases: TGTGCCAGCAGTGGTTTAAAGATTCGGACAGGGACTACTGGGGAGCTGTTTTTT.

This clonotype was detected a few times. V gene TRBV24-1 combines with J gene TRBJ2-7; no clear D gene. Germline-derived CDR1 and CDR2 are KGHDR and SFDVKD. The V end was cut by 5 bases, the J end by 3 bases, with 16 bases between. This CDR3 contains 15 residues. As DNA, the CDR3 is TGTGCCACCAGTGGACCCGCCTCGGGTTTCTACGAGCAGTACTTC. It is translated as CATSGPASGFYEQYF.

The table lists this clonotype with many counts. The chain uses TRBV29-1 and TRBJ2-5, with 8 bases aligning to TRBD2. The CDR3 is 15 residues long. Germline CDR1 reads SQVTM; CDR2 reads ANQGSEA. Trimming cost V 7 bases and J 3 bases; bases outside gene matches: 13. The CDR3 sequence is CSAGAAGGPKETQYF. The CDR3 bases are TGCAGCGCTGGCGCGGCGGGAGGCCCTAAAGAGACCCAGTACTTC. The complete variable domain, with remaining parts taken from reference TRBV29-1 and TRBJ2-5, reads SAVISQKPSRDICQRGTSLTIQCQVDSQVTMMFWYRQQPGQSLTLIATANQGSEATYESGFVIDKFPISRPNLTFSTLTVSNMSPEDSSIYLCSAGAAGGPKETQYFGPGTRLLVL.

Written as DNA, the CDR3 is TGTGCCAGCACGGGAGGGGGGTCTAATGAAAAACTGTTTTTT. It specifies CASTGGGSNEKLFF. The chain couples TRBV2 to TRBJ1-4, with D perhaps TRBD1 (6 bases). The germline CDR1 and CDR2 sequences are SNHLY and FYNNEI. The CDR3 contains 14 residues. V was shortened by 7 bases and J by 3 bases, with 12 bases between the two germline ends.

This clonotype has ten or more counts. The rearrangement joins TRBV7-2 to TRBJ1-2; D possibly corresponds to TRBD1 (5 bases). The V end lost 9 bases, the J end lost 0 bases, and 14 bases lay between the germline ends. This CDR3 has 14 amino acids. Per germline, CDR1 SGHTA and CDR2 FQGNSA. The CDR3 DNA reads as TGTGCCAGTAGTCGGGACCGAGCTAACTATGGCTACACCTTC. Protein: CASSRDRANYGYTF. Full variable domain (outside the CDR3, taken from reference TRBV7-2 and TRBJ1-2): GAGVSQSPSNKVTEKGKDVELRCDPISGHTALYWYRQSLGQGLEFLIYFQGNSAPDKSGLPSDRFSAERTGGSVSTLTIQRTQQEDSAVYLCASSRDRANYGYTFGSGTRLTVV.

This clonotype has a single count. The rearrangement joins TRBV7-2 to TRBJ1-2; a possible D gene is TRBD1 (5 bases). Germline CDR1 reads SGHTA; CDR2 reads FQGNSA. Trimming cost V 5 bases and J 2 bases, with 15 bases left between them. The CDR3 covers 15 residues. The CDR3: CASSLDRIVNYGYTF. CDR3 nucleotides: TGTGCCAGCAGCCTCGACAGAATCGTAAACTATGGCTACACCTTC.

This clonotype was picked up a small number of times. The chain's CDR3 is CASSVRQGADYEQYF. For the CDR3, the DNA is TGTGCCAGCAGCGTGAGACAGGGGGCGGACTACGAGCAGTACTTC. This sequence joins TRBV5-8 and TRBJ2-7; 10 bases line up with TRBD1. This CDR3 is built from 15 residues. J was trimmed by 3 bases and V by 4 bases; bases with no gene match: 7. Germline CDR1 is SGHTS and CDR2 is YDEGEE.